The clone carrying this TCR beta chain appeared many times. The antigen is not known. Individual cDNA molecules had unique molecular identifiers attached to them by the library. TCRdb itself ran the 5' RACE reads through MiXCR, one entry per CDR3 protein. The table shows approximately 140,000 distinct CDR3 sequences, with 3.5% to 5% occurring only once. The CDR3 totals 14 residues. V shed 0 bases and J shed 7 bases, with 11 bases lying between them. Per the germline V gene, CDR1 is SGDLS and CDR2 is YYNGEE. The data belong to a study of human T cells and chemical hapten exposure. Study-wide results and caveats: With regard to DPC sensitization, TCRs above 1 in 1000 frequency did not change.

The total RNA was obtained from whole blood that was not fractionated. The chain has TRBV9 and TRBJ2-4; perhaps TRBD2 as D (6 bases). The origin of this receptor is a female donor in good health. The CDR3 protein is CASSVDSSANIQYF. The CDR3 region has the DNA TGTGCCAGCAGCGTAGATTCTAGCGCCAACATTCAGTACTTC.